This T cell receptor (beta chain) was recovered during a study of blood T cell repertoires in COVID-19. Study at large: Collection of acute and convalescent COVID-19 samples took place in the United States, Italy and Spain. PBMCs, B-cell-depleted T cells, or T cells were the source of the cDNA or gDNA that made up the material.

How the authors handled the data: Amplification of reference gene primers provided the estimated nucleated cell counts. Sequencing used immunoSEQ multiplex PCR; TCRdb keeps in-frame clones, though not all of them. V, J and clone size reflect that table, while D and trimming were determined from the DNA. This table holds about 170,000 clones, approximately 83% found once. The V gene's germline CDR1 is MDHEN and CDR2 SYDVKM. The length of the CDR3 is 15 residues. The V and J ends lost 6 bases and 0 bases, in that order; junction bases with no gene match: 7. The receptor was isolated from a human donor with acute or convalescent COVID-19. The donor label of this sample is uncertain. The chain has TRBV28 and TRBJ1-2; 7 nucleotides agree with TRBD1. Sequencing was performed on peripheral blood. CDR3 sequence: CASSAQGTANYGYTF. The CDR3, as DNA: TGTGCCAGCAGCGCCCAAGGGACAGCTAACTATGGCTACACCTTC.